This record concerns one T cell receptor (beta chain) sequence. Its specificity is unknown. The PCR made use of 60 Vbeta and 13 Jbeta primers. The repertoire was sequenced with immunoSEQ multiplex PCR; TCRdb's copy has only in-frame clones and lacks some. The sample records some 180,000 clones, around 90% being singletons. This entry comes from a study of cytomegalovirus exposure and HLA in healthy donors. Study findings and constraints: High specificity and sensitivity for cytomegalovirus status were reported for the classifier.

The V gene lost 3 bases and the J gene lost 2 bases, with 10 bases spanning the gap. The CDR3 covers 14 residues. CDR1 is MDHEN, CDR2 SYDVKM, per germline. The V and J genes are TRBV28 and TRBJ2-5; D unresolved. The material sequenced was PBMCs. The clonotype was recovered from a boy aged 2-9 years in good health and CMV-seronegative. The CDR3: CASSFSHPQETQYF. CDR3 bases: TGTGCCAGCAGTTTTTCACACCCTCAAGAGACCCAGTACTTC. The entire variable domain, with the rest obtained from reference TRBV28 and TRBJ2-5, is as follows: DVKVTQSSRYLVKRTGEKVFLECVQDMDHENMFWYRQDPGLGLRLIYFSYDVKMKEKGDIPEGYSVSREKKERFSLILESASTNQTSMYLCASSFSHPQETQYFGPGTRLLVL.